What follows are 15 T cell receptor beta chains derived from one specimen sequenced in a study of T cells in women clearing cervical HPV infection. Clones were read by immunoSEQ multiplex PCR, and TCRdb kept only the in-frame ones, dropping some. The sample table sets out approximately 38,000 clones. Sequencing was done on a sample of blood buffy coat. The source of these receptors is a woman aged 18 to 75 with a cervical HPV16 infection that either progressed to CIN3+ or cleared (not recorded which).

A note on this clone: The CDR3 end lies 3 residues beyond the end of the read and is filled in from the germline J gene. This rearrangement joins TRBV7-9 to TRBJ1-2, with 7 nucleotides matching TRBD1. The CDR3 spans 14 residues. CDR1 is SEHNR and CDR2 is FQNEAQ in the germline V gene (reference sequence). Partial CDR3 DNA: TGTGCCAGCAGCCGGGAGGGGGCGGCTGGAGAC. Translation: CASSREGAAGD. The complete CDR3 protein is CASSREGAAGDYTF.

Points on this clone: The CDR3 goes on 3 residues after the read ends, and that part is filled in from the germline J gene. V gene TRBV6-1 combines with J gene TRBJ2-6; perhaps TRBD2 as D (5 bases). Germline assignment: CDR1 MNHNS and CDR2 SASEGT. The length of the CDR3 is 13 residues. The DNA read from the CDR3 is TGTGCCAGCAGTGAACAACGGGGTTCTATC. Its translation: CASSEQRGSI. The CDR3, in full, reads CASSEQRGSILTF.

A remark on this clone: With the read ending 3 residues before the CDR3 end, the germline J gene is used to fill in that end. The chain uses TRBV18 and TRBJ1-6; 8 positions agree with TRBD1. There are 14 residues in the CDR3. The germline V gene has CDR1 KGHSH and CDR2 LQKENI. This chain's CDR3 is CASSPGQALSPLHF. The CDR3 bases that were read are TGTGCCAGCTCACCGGGACAGGCCCTTTCGCCC. The variable domain in full, with the rest retrieved from reference TRBV18 and TRBJ1-6, is NAGVMQNPRHLVRRRGQEARLRCSPMKGHSHVYWYRQLPEEGLKFMVYLQKENIIDESGMPKERFSAEFPKEGPSILRIQQVVRGDSAAYFCASSPGQALSPLHFGNGTRLTVT.

A remark on this clone: The missing CDR3 end, 3 residues past where the read stops, is filled in from the germline J gene. The same CDR3 is also encoded by other DNA sequences in this sample. The rearrangement joins TRBV19 to TRBJ1-1; D remains ambiguous. CDR3 length: 12 residues. Germline V CDR1 and CDR2: LNHDA, SQIVND (reference sequence). The CDR3 sequence is CASSRVPTEAFF. Partial CDR3 DNA: TGTGCCAGTAGTCGCGTTCCCACCGAA.

As regards this clone: The CDR3 goes on 3 residues after the read ends, and that part is filled in from the germline J gene. J is TRBJ1-1 and V is TRBV5-1; 8 positions match TRBD1. V trimming: 0 bases; J trimming: 7 bases; junction bases outside the gene matches: 2. In germline, CDR1 is SGHRS, CDR2 YFSETQ. CDR3 length: 13 amino acids. CDR3 DNA, as far as it was read: TGCGCCAGCAGCTTGGTCAGGGGGCTTGAA. Translating it yields CASSLVRGLE. In full, the CDR3 reads CASSLVRGLEAFF.

Worth noting for this clone: The read is 3 residues too short to cover the CDR3 end, so that end is filled in from the germline J gene. The V and J genes are TRBV11-2 and TRBJ1-1; no firm D call. The CDR3 loop spans 13 amino acids. Germline lookup yields CDR1 SGHAT and CDR2 FQNNGV. V was pared by 2 bases and J by 1 base, with 5 bases between. CDR3 bases read: TGTGCCAGCAGCTTAACCGGGAACACTGAA. This gives the protein CASSLTGNTE. The whole CDR3 protein is CASSLTGNTEAFF.

As for this clone: From the germline J gene comes the end of the CDR3, since the read stops 3 residues before it. The V call is TRBV18, the J call TRBJ2-3, with 10 bases identical to TRBD2. Germline V CDR1 and CDR2: KGHSH, LQKENI. The CDR3 consists of 17 residues. V gave up 0 bases and J gave up 3 bases; unmatched junction bases: 6. Partial CDR3 DNA: TGTGCCAGCTCACCACCCTGGGGGACTAGCGAAACAGATACG. This codes for CASSPPWGTSETDT. The full CDR3 protein is CASSPPWGTSETDTQYF.

With regard to this clone: The CDR3 extends 3 residues past the end of the read, so its final part is completed from the germline J gene. This sequence joins TRBV20-1 and TRBJ1-1; tentative D call: TRBD1 (5 bases). The CDR3 length is 13 residues. Per the germline V gene, CDR1 is DFQATT and CDR2 is SNEGSKA (reference sequence). The V end was cut by 7 bases, the J end by 6 bases, with 18 bases between. The part of the CDR3 DNA that was read is TGCAGTGGAAGCGGGGGAAAAGTACCTGAA. The encoded protein is CSGSGGKVPE. The full CDR3 protein reads CSGSGGKVPEAFF.

Notes on this clone: The read falls 3 residues short of the CDR3 end, and the missing part is taken from the germline J gene. This rearrangement joins TRBV7-2 to TRBJ2-7; D is unresolved. V was trimmed by 2 bases and J by 3 bases, leaving 5 bases between them. The CDR3 sequence is 12 residues long. Germline-derived CDR1 and CDR2 are SGHTA and FQGNSA. The CDR3 sequence: CASSLPGYEQYF. CDR3 DNA (partial): TGTGCCAGCAGCTTACCCGGCTACGAG.

About this clone: The CDR3 end is not reached by the read, which stops 3 residues before it; the germline J gene fills it in. V usage is TRBV14 and J usage is TRBJ2-3, with D tentatively TRBD2 (7 bases). Trimming stripped 0 bases from V and 0 bases from J, with 10 bases between. Germline values: CDR1 SGHDN, CDR2 FVKESK. The CDR3 covers 16 residues. CDR3 DNA, as far as it was read: TGTGCCAGCAGCCAAGATTGGGGGGGCAGCACAGATACG. Amino acid sequence: CASSQDWGGSTDT. The full CDR3 protein reads CASSQDWGGSTDTQYF.

Turning to this clone: The read ends 3 residues shy of where the CDR3 ends; the end is completed using the germline J gene. The rearrangement joins TRBV9 to TRBJ1-1; 7 nucleotides align to TRBD1. J gave up 4 bases and V 0 bases, and 3 bases lay outside the gene matches. Germline CDR1 reads SGDLS; CDR2 reads YYNGEE. The CDR3 runs to 14 residues. Partial CDR3 DNA: TGTGCCAGCAGCGTAGCACAGGGGAGCACTGAA. Protein sequence: CASSVAQGSTE. The whole CDR3 region reads CASSVAQGSTEAFF.

With respect to this clone: The read finishes 3 residues shy of the CDR3 end, and the germline J gene is used to complete it. The chain joins TRBV18 to TRBJ2-2; TRBD2 matches 8 bases. V lost 3 bases and J lost 4; bases outside the gene matches: 7. The CDR3 extends over 16 amino acids. Per germline, CDR1 KGHSH and CDR2 LQKENI. The chain's CDR3 is CASSPTAGGTTGELFF. The part of the CDR3 DNA that was read is TGTGCCAGCTCACCGACGGCGGGGGGTACCACCGGGGAG.

A word on this clone: The read stops 3 residues short of the end of the CDR3; the missing end is completed from the germline J gene. The gene calls are TRBV20-1 and TRBJ1-1, with TRBD1 as a possible D gene (6 bases). The CDR3 is made up of 14 amino acids. The V gene's germline CDR1 is DFQATT and CDR2 SNEGSKA (reference sequence). V gave up 5 bases and J gave up 1 base, with 14 bases separating them. CDR3 region: CSALDSQTNTEAFF. Partial CDR3 DNA: TGCAGTGCTTTGGACAGCCAAACGAACACTGAA.

With respect to this clone: Read data end 3 residues before the CDR3 end; the end is taken from the germline J gene. V gene TRBV20-1 combines with J gene TRBJ2-5; D perhaps matches TRBD1 (7 bases). The length of the CDR3 is 14 residues. Germline CDR1 and CDR2: DFQATT and SNEGSKA (reference sequence). Deletions cut 3 bases from V and 5 bases from J, with 16 bases between. The CDR3 protein is CSAREGAGRETQYF. The CDR3 bases that were read are TGCAGTGCTAGGGAGGGGGCCGGTCGGGAGACC.

Details on this clone: One junction end does not reproduce the germline sequence, and a read error may be involved. The read halts 3 residues ahead of the CDR3 end, with the missing end drawn from the germline J gene. The genes are TRBV4-2 and TRBJ2-7, with TRBD2 as a possible D gene (5 bases). The CDR3 loop spans 15 amino acids. Germline lookup yields CDR1 LGHNA and CDR2 YNFKEQ. CDR3 bases read: TGCGCCAGCAGCCAAGATGAGGCGGGCAGCTACGAG. This gives the protein CASSQDEAGSYE. The CDR3 reads in full as CASSQDEAGSYEQYF.